Listed below are T cell receptor beta chains from one sample, sequenced in a study of blood T cell repertoires in COVID-19. Clones were read by immunoSEQ multiplex PCR, and TCRdb kept only the in-frame ones, dropping some. The data hold about 110,000 clones, with 75% to 90% observed a single time. Sequenced sample: peripheral blood. The receptor source for this set is a woman aged 45-60 years with acute or convalescent COVID-19. Both conserved end residues are part of each CDR3. D genes are given only for firm matches. Only part of the rows carry a size: once, few, many, or a class if the clone is expanded.

NA,TRBJ2-7,NA,TRBV15,TGTGCCACCAGCCGAGAGGCAGGACAGTCAACCTACGAGCAGTACTTC,CATSREAGQSTYEQYF
TRBD1,TRBJ2-1,NA,TRBV19,TGTGCCAGTAGTAGCGAACGGGACAGGGCACCCAATGAGCAGTTCTTC,CASSSERDRAPNEQFF
TRBD1,TRBJ2-7,few,TRBV3-1/TRBV3-2,TGTGCCAGCAGCCACAGGGACAGGGCCTACGAGCAGTACTTC,CASSHRDRAYEQYF
NA,TRBJ1-3,NA,TRBV11-3,TGTGCCAGCAGCTTGAGGGCTGGAAACACCATATATTTT,CASSLRAGNTIYF
TRBD1,TRBJ1-2,NA,TRBV14,TGTGCCAGCAGCCAAGGGCACCTACGCTCCGACAGGGGATTTCATGGCTACACCTTC,CASSQGHLRSDRGFHGYTF
NA,TRBJ1-1,NA,TRBV7-2,TGTGCCAGCAGCTTAGGACGGACACCCCCTGAAGCTTTCTTT,CASSLGRTPPEAFF
NA,TRBJ1-4,NA,TRBV5-1,TGCGCCAGCAGTACAGGGACACGTGGCGCAACTAATGAAAAACTGTTTTTT,CASSTGTRGATNEKLFF
NA,TRBJ1-3,once,TRBV30,TGTGCCTCCGGACCGGGGGGAAACACCATATATTTT,CASGPGGNTIYF
NA,TRBJ1-2,NA,TRBV6-5,TGTGCCAGTAACACAGGGCTTTATGGCTACACCTTC,CASNTGLYGYTF
TRBD1,TRBJ1-1,NA,TRBV10-1,TGCGCCAGCCGACGGACAGGCAACACTGAAGCTTTCTTT,CASRRTGNTEAFF
NA,TRBJ1-2,NA,TRBV9,TGTGCCAGCAGCGCTCCCGGGACAAACTATGGCTACACCTTC,CASSAPGTNYGYTF
NA,TRBJ2-3,NA,TRBV2,TGTGCCAGCAGTGATATCGGGGGAACCACAGATACGCAGTATTTT,CASSDIGGTTDTQYF
NA,TRBJ2-7,NA,TRBV3-1/TRBV3-2,TGTGCCAGCAGCCAATCCGACGAGCAGTACTTC,CASSQSDEQYF
NA,TRBJ2-2,NA,TRBV29-1,TGCAGCGTTGCAGGGTGGGCCACCGGGGAGCTGTTTTTT,CSVAGWATGELFF
TRBD1,TRBJ1-1,NA,TRBV11-2,TGTGCCAGCAGCTCCCGTCCAGGGGGGAACACTGAAGCTTTCTTT,CASSSRPGGNTEAFF
NA,TRBJ1-2,NA,TRBV5-1,TGCGCCAGCAGCTTATATCGGACAGAAAATGGCTACACCTTC,CASSLYRTENGYTF
NA,TRBJ1-1,few,TRBV6-1,TGTGCCAGCAGTGAAGCGCTACCCGCTACGAACACTGAAGCTTTCTTT,CASSEALPATNTEAFF
NA,TRBJ2-3,NA,TRBV27,TGTGCCAGCAGTGGTTTCCCCCAGGGCACAGATACGCAGTATTTT,CASSGFPQGTDTQYF
NA,TRBJ2-1,NA,TRBV12-3/TRBV12-4,TGTGCCAGCAGTTTTCTCCCCGACAATGAGCAGTTCTTC,CASSFLPDNEQFF
NA,TRBJ1-6,NA,TRBV11-1,TGTGCCAGCAGTCTTCGGGGGGAATCACCCCTCCACTTT,CASSLRGESPLHF
TRBD1,TRBJ2-1,NA,TRBV7-3,TGTGCCAGCAGCTCCCAACCAGGGGGCAATGAGCAGTTCTTC,CASSSQPGGNEQFF
NA,TRBJ1-2,NA,TRBV11-2,TGTGCCAGCAGCGCAGGGGAGTATGGCTACACCTTC,CASSAGEYGYTF
NA,TRBJ2-1,NA,TRBV20-1,TGCAGTGCGACAACTTACAATGAGCAGTTCTTC,CSATTYNEQFF
TRBD1,TRBJ2-2,NA,TRBV11-2,TGTGCCAGCAGCAACGTAGGACAGGGGAACACCGGGGAGCTGTTTTTT,CASSNVGQGNTGELFF
NA,TRBJ2-7,NA,TRBV5-1,TGCGCCAGCAGCTTGGAGTCGTCAGGGTGGCGGGAGCAGTACTTC,CASSLESSGWREQYF
NA,TRBJ2-2,NA,TRBV28,TGTGCCAGCAGTCTCGGCCCAGGAAGGGGTCGGACCGGGGAGCTGTTTTTT,CASSLGPGRGRTGELFF
NA,TRBJ1-2,NA,TRBV6-1,TGTGCCAGCAGTGAAAAACAGGGTTGGGGGCCTTATGGCTACACCTTC,CASSEKQGWGPYGYTF
TRBD1,TRBJ1-4,NA,TRBV25-1,TGTGCCAGCAGCGCACAGGGGCCGGATGAAAAACTGTTTTTT,CASSAQGPDEKLFF
NA,TRBJ1-3,NA,TRBV18,TGTGCCAGCTCACCACCGGAGGGCGCACCCTCTGGAAACACCATATATTTT,CASSPPEGAPSGNTIYF
TRBD1,TRBJ1-2,NA,TRBV27,TGTGCCAGCAGTTTTGGGGGGACAGGGTACGGCTACACCTTC,CASSFGGTGYGYTF
NA,TRBJ1-2,NA,TRBV2,TGTGCCAGCAGTGAAGAACAGTCGGCTGGCTACACCTTC,CASSEEQSAGYTF
NA,TRBJ2-3,NA,TRBV19,TGTGCCAGTAGTATAGGGGTGTGGGGCGCAGATACGCAGTATTTT,CASSIGVWGADTQYF
TRBD2,TRBJ2-5,few,TRBV5-4,TGTGCCAGCAGCTTAGGGGCTAGCGGGGCTCAAGAGACCCAGTACTTC,CASSLGASGAQETQYF
NA,TRBJ2-3,NA,TRBV7-9,TGTGCCAGCAGCTCCCAGCGGACCTATAGCACAGATACGCAGTATTTT,CASSSQRTYSTDTQYF
NA,TRBJ2-3,once,TRBV6-2/TRBV6-3,TGTGCCAGCAGTCCCAGGGATACGCAGTATTTT,CASSPRDTQYF
NA,TRBJ1-4,NA,TRBV20-1,TGCAGTGCTAGTCTGGTTTGGGGGGCAACTAATGAAAAACTGTTTTTT,CSASLVWGATNEKLFF
TRBD1,TRBJ1-2,NA,TRBV5-4,TGTGCCAGCAGCTTCCGAGGGGGCGATGGCTACACCTTC,CASSFRGGDGYTF
NA,TRBJ2-2,NA,TRBV9,TGTGCCAGCAGCGTAGCTCCGGGGATCGGGGAGCTGTTTTTT,CASSVAPGIGELFF
TRBD1,TRBJ1-1,NA,TRBV9,TGTGCCAGCAGCGTAACAGGGGCGAACACTGAAGCTTTCTTT,CASSVTGANTEAFF
NA,TRBJ2-7,NA,TRBV18,TGTGCCAGCTCACCCCTAGTCAATGGCGAGCAGTACTTC,CASSPLVNGEQYF
TRBD1,TRBJ1-2,NA,TRBV2,TGTGCCAGCAGCCTGGGACAGGGGGCGCGAGGCTATGGCTACACCTTC,CASSLGQGARGYGYTF
NA,TRBJ2-7,NA,TRBV3-1/TRBV3-2,TGTGCCAGCAGCCCCCTCGGGGGTGGAGAGCAGTACTTC,CASSPLGGGEQYF
NA,TRBJ1-6,NA,TRBV30,TGTGCCTGGAAAGTAGCCGGGAATTCACCCCTCCACTTT,CAWKVAGNSPLHF
TRBD1,TRBJ1-2,NA,TRBV6-5,TGTGCCAGCAGAGAGACAGGGAACTATGGCTACACCTTC,CASRETGNYGYTF
NA,TRBJ1-3,NA,TRBV3-1/TRBV3-2,TGTGCCAGCAGCCAACAGCTTCGGGTTGGAAACACCATATATTTT,CASSQQLRVGNTIYF
NA,TRBJ1-5,NA,TRBV6-6,TGTGCCAGCAGTTACTATGGGGGCGACAATCAGCCCCAGCATTTT,CASSYYGGDNQPQHF
NA,TRBJ1-1,NA,TRBV28,TGTGCCAGCAGTCTCAGAAACACTGAAGCTTTCTTT,CASSLRNTEAFF
NA,TRBJ2-2,NA,TRBV5-1,TGCGCCAGCAGCTTGAACGGGGGGAACACCGGGGAGCTGTTTTTT,CASSLNGGNTGELFF
NA,TRBJ2-4,NA,TRBV11-2,TGTGCCAGCAGCCCCCCCGGAGGCTCCAAAAACATTCAGTACTTC,CASSPPGGSKNIQYF
NA,TRBJ1-2,NA,TRBV3-1/TRBV3-2,TGTGCCAGCAGCCAAGTTTGGGGGCTAGAGGGCTACACCTTC,CASSQVWGLEGYTF
NA,TRBJ2-1,NA,TRBV7-8,TGTGCCAGCAGCCTCGGTCATCCGGGGACCTACAATGAGCAGTTCTTC,CASSLGHPGTYNEQFF
TRBD1,TRBJ2-7,once,TRBV30,TGTGCCTGGGACAGGGGGCTCTCCTACGAGCAGTACTTC,CAWDRGLSYEQYF
TRBD2,TRBJ2-2,NA,TRBV28,TGTGCCCGCGGGGTAGTACGGGGGGGAATCGGGGAGCTGTTTTTT,CARGVVRGGIGELFF
NA,TRBJ2-3,NA,TRBV30,TGTGCCTGGGGGGGCCTCACAGATACGCAGTATTTT,CAWGGLTDTQYF
NA,TRBJ1-2,NA,TRBV6-1,TGTGCCAGCAGTGAATCAGGGCTGGGCGGCTACACCTTC,CASSESGLGGYTF